The 18 T cell receptor beta chains presented below share a single source sample, sequenced in a study of T cell repertoires in cytomegalovirus infection. Each CDR3 protein is one row after TCRdb ran MiXCR on the reads. This table has about 300,000 distinct CDR3 sequences, 8% to 10% appearing once. The sample taken for sequencing was PBMCs. Source of these receptors: a human donor in good health (CMV status not recorded). Some clones in this sample may be carry-over from other donors' samples.

Ten or more counts support this clonotype. The chain links TRBV6-6 to TRBJ2-4; TRBD1 matches at 7 bases. CDR3 length: 15 amino acids. V trimming: 6 bases; J trimming: 3 bases; junction bases outside the gene matches: 8. CDR1 MNHNY and CDR2 SVGAGI come from the germline V gene (reference sequence). The CDR3, as DNA: TGTGCCAGCAGGTCACAGGGGCTGGGCAAAAACATTCAGTACTTC. It translates to CASRSQGLGKNIQYF.

This clonotype was counted ten times or more. The CDR3 spells CSARTGSVQPQHF. The CDR3 DNA is TGCAGTGCCCGGACAGGGTCCGTGCAGCCCCAGCATTTT. This chain joins TRBV20-1 and TRBJ1-5, with TRBD1 matching over 8 bases. V dropped 6 bases and J dropped 7; count of bases not matched to a gene: 8. From germline, CDR1 is DFQATT and CDR2 SNEGSKA (reference sequence). The length of the CDR3 is 13 residues.

This clonotype was seen a handful of times. This chain connects TRBV20-1 to TRBJ2-2; the match to TRBD2 covers 11 bases. The CDR3 spans 16 residues. CDR1 DFQATT and CDR2 SNEGSKA come from the germline V gene (reference sequence). The V gene end was trimmed by 1 base and the J gene end by 0 bases; junction bases not matched to a gene: 1. The CDR3 protein is CSARVAGGPNTGELFF. The DNA of the CDR3 is TGCAGTGCTAGAGTAGCGGGGGGGCCGAACACCGGGGAGCTGTTTTTT.

In its sample, this clonotype was seen many times. The V and J genes are TRBV6-5 and TRBJ2-7; tentatively, D is TRBD2 (7 bases). V was cut by 2 bases and J by 3 bases, with 11 bases left in between. CDR1 and CDR2 from the germline V gene are MNHEY and SVGAGI. The CDR3 spans 14 residues. CDR3 residues: CASSYGGGGYEQYV. CDR3 bases: TGTGCCAGCAGTTACGGGGGGGGCGGCTACGAGCAGTACGTC.

This clonotype was detected many times. The rearrangement joins TRBV6-5 to TRBJ2-3, with 11 nucleotides matching TRBD2. The germline V gene has CDR1 MNHEY and CDR2 SVGAGI. The CDR3 totals 15 residues. J lost 5 bases, V lost 5 bases, and 6 bases had no gene match. CDR3 sequence: CASSHTSGGGDTQYF. DNA for the CDR3: TGTGCCAGCAGTCATACTAGCGGGGGAGGAGATACGCAGTATTTT.

The sample holds many counts of this clonotype. The chain is built from TRBV4-3 and TRBJ2-1, with 13 bases lining up with TRBD2. CDR3 length: 15 residues. Germline loops: CDR1 LGHNA, CDR2 YSLEER. V lost 3 bases, J lost 8 bases, and 4 bases stayed unmatched. The CDR3 coding sequence is TGCGCCAGCAGCCAGACTAGCGGGGGGTTCTATGAGCAGTTCTTC. It encodes CASSQTSGGFYEQFF.

On this clonotype: A read error may explain this, as a much larger clone is one base away. This chain uses TRBV10-3 with TRBJ2-1; the D gene could be TRBD1 or TRBD2 (5 bases each). The V gene's germline CDR1 is ENHRY and CDR2 SYGVKD. The CDR3 covers 12 residues. V was trimmed by 6 bases and J by 2 bases, leaving 5 bases between them. The CDR3 DNA is TGTGCCATCAGGGGACCCTACAATGAGCAGTTCTTC. Its protein is CAIRGPYNEQFF.

This clonotype was found many times. V gene TRBV28 combines with J gene TRBJ1-2, with 8 bases aligning to TRBD1. The germline V gene encodes CDR1 MDHEN and CDR2 SYDVKM. Losses at the gene ends were 8 bases for V and 3 bases for J; bases not matched to a gene: 8. The CDR3 is 14 amino acids. The CDR3 region is CASRALQGDYGYTF. CDR3 nucleotide sequence: TGTGCCAGCCGAGCCCTACAGGGGGACTATGGCTACACCTTC.

This clonotype was seen ten or more times. This chain connects TRBV25-1 to TRBJ2-7; D is perhaps TRBD1 or TRBD2 (5 bases each). Germline values: CDR1 MGHDK, CDR2 SYGVNS. The CDR3 consists of 13 residues. The V end lost 4 bases, the J end lost 10 bases, and 17 bases lay between the germline ends. The CDR3 loop reads CASSAKPRGSQYV. The CDR3 bases are TGTGCCAGCAGTGCAAAGCCCCGGGGCTCACAGTACGTC.

This clonotype has a count of ten or more. V gene TRBV4-1 combines with J gene TRBJ1-2, with D possibly matching TRBD1 (5 bases). V lost 4 bases to trimming and J lost 0 bases, with 12 bases between them. This CDR3 region has 15 residues. Germline loops: CDR1 MGHRA, CDR2 YSYEKL. This CDR3 reads CASSPPGPSNYGYTF. As DNA, the CDR3 is TGCGCCAGCAGCCCTCCGGGACCATCTAACTATGGCTACACCTTC.

Only a few counts were recorded for this clonotype. This rearrangement joins TRBV5-4 to TRBJ2-4; 8 nucleotides match TRBD1. Germline trimming cut 2 bases from V and 0 bases from J; bases unmatched to any gene: 10. There are 18 residues in the CDR3. Germline V CDR1 and CDR2: SGHNT, YYREEE (reference sequence). Here the CDR3 DNA reads TGTGCCAGCAGCTTCGGACAGGGCATAGAGGCAGCCAAAAACATTCAGTACTTC. Translation: CASSFGQGIEAAKNIQYF. Based on the CDR3 plus reference TRBV5-4 and TRBJ2-4, the full variable domain is ETGVTQSPTHLIKTRGQQVTLRCSSQSGHNTVSWYQQALGQGPQFIFQYYREEENGRGNFPPRFSGLQFPNYSSELNVNALELDDSALYLCASSFGQGIEAAKNIQYFGAGTRLSVL.

This clonotype was counted many times. The rearrangement links TRBV6-2 or TRBV6-3 to TRBJ1-5, with D uncertain. V was cut by 2 bases and J by 6 bases, with 11 bases left in between. This CDR3 comprises 14 residues. Germline assignment: CDR1 MNHEY and CDR2 SVGEGT. The CDR3 sequence is CASSYREGAQPQHF. DNA of the CDR3: TGTGCCAGCAGTTACAGGGAGGGAGCTCAGCCCCAGCATTTT.

In this sample, this clonotype turned up many times. The V and J genes are TRBV5-8 and TRBJ2-1, with 9 positions matching TRBD2. Trimming removed 1 base from V and 7 bases from J; junction bases left unmatched: 6. CDR1 is SGHTS and CDR2 is YDEGEE in the germline V gene. The CDR3 contains 15 residues. The CDR3 is CASSLMASGINEQFF. CDR3 sequence (DNA): TGTGCCAGCAGCTTGATGGCTAGCGGGATTAATGAGCAGTTCTTC.

This chain uses TRBV3-1 with TRBJ1-3; no definite D call. Germline-derived CDR1 and CDR2 are LGHDT and YNNKEL (reference sequence). V was clipped by 2 bases and J by 4 bases, with 9 bases between them. This CDR3 contains 14 residues. In DNA, the CDR3 is TGTGCCAGCAGCCAAACCCCACAGGGAAACACCATATATTTT. Translating gives CASSQTPQGNTIYF.

This clonotype was seen ten or more times. The chain links TRBV6-2 or TRBV6-3 to TRBJ2-3, with a possible D match to TRBD2 (6 bases). The CDR3 spans 15 residues. V was pared by 4 bases and J by 2 bases, with 13 bases between. The V gene's germline CDR1 is MNHEY and CDR2 SVGEGT. The DNA of the CDR3 is TGTGCCAGCAGTTCAAGGAGGGAAACCACAGATACGCAGTATTTT. It specifies CASSSRRETTDTQYF.

This clonotype was seen many times. The gene calls are TRBV7-3 and TRBJ1-2; TRBD1 is a possible D gene (5 bases). This CDR3 spans 11 amino acids. The germline V gene encodes CDR1 SGHTA and CDR2 FQGTGA. Between the trimmed V and J ends, which lost 7 bases and 7 bases, there was a span of 10 bases. CDR3 residues: CASTLGVGYTF. DNA of the CDR3: TGTGCCAGCACCTTGGGGGTTGGCTACACCTTC.

The V gene is TRBV6-5, the J gene TRBJ2-1; D unclear. V was shortened by 0 bases and J by 0 bases, with 6 bases between the two germline ends. Germline-derived CDR1 and CDR2 are MNHEY and SVGAGI. The CDR3 is 15 residues long. The CDR3 loop reads CASSYSAYSYNEQFF. The CDR3 nucleotides are TGTGCCAGCAGTTACTCGGCCTACTCCTACAATGAGCAGTTCTTC.

The table lists this clonotype with a few counts. The CDR3 sequence is CASSQGTGKRETQYF. The CDR3 bases are TGTGCCAGCAGCCAGGGGACAGGCAAGCGGGAGACCCAGTACTTC. V usage is TRBV3-1 and J usage is TRBJ2-5; 8 positions agree with TRBD1. J lost 5 bases, V lost 3 bases, and 8 bases had no gene match. The CDR3 consists of 15 residues. Germline V gene sequence: CDR1 LGHDT, CDR2 YNNKEL (reference sequence).